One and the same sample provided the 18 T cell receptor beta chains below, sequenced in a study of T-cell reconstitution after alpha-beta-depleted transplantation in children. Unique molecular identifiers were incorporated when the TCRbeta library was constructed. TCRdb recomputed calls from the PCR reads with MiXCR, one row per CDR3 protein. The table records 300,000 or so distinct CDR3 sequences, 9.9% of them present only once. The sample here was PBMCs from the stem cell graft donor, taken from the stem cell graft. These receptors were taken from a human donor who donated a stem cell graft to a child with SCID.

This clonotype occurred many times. CDR3 coding DNA: TGTGCCAGCACACAAGGACAGCCTAGCTCCTACGAGCAGTACTTC. Translated, it gives CASTQGQPSSYEQYF. This chain uses TRBV6-5 with TRBJ2-7; a possible D gene is TRBD1 (6 bases). The germline gives CDR1 MNHEY, CDR2 SVGAGI. The CDR3 contains 15 residues. V lost 7 bases and J lost 0, with 16 bases in between.

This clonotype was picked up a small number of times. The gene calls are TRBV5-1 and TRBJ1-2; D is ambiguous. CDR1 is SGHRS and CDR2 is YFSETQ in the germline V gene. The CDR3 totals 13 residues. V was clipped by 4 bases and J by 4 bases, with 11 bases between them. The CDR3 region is CASSPTPSYGYTF. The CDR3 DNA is TGCGCCAGCAGCCCGACACCTTCCTATGGCTACACCTTC.

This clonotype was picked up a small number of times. The CDR3 spells CASSTLRGFQNYGYTF. The DNA for the CDR3 is TGTGCCAGTAGTACCCTTAGGGGGTTCCAAAACTATGGCTACACCTTC. The chain links TRBV19 to TRBJ1-2; a weak D match, TRBD1 (6 bases). CDR3 length equals 16 residues. Germline assignment: CDR1 LNHDA and CDR2 SQIVND (reference sequence). The ends were cut back, 4 bases at V and 2 bases at J, with 17 bases in the middle.

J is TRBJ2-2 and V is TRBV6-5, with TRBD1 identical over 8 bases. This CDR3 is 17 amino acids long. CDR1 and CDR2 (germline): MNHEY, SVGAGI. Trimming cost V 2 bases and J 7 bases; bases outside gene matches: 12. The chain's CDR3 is CASSYGSPGGADGELFF. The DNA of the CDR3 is TGTGCCAGCAGTTACGGGTCCCCAGGGGGCGCAGACGGGGAGCTGTTTTTT.

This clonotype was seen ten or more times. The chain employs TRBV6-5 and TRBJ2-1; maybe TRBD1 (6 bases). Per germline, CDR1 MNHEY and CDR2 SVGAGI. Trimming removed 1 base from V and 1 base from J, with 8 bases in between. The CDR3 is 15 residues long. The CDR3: CASSYLQGSYNEQFF. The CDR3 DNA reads TGTGCCAGCAGTTACTTACAGGGTTCCTACAATGAGCAGTTCTTC.

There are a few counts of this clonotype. CDR3 DNA: TGTGCCAGCAGCCAGGCCGGGTTCCCCACAGATACGCAGTATTTT. This translates into CASSQAGFPTDTQYF. The chain combines TRBV14 with TRBJ2-3; D gene uncertain. The V end was cut by 3 bases, the J end by 2 bases, with 12 bases between. Germline V gene lookup returns CDR1 SGHDN and CDR2 FVKESK. This CDR3 has 15 residues.

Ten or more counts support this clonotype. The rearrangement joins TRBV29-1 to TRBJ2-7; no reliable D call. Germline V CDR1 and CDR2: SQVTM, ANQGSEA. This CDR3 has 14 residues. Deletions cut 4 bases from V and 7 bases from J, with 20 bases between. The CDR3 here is CSVVGPGPAREQYF. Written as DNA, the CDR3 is TGCAGCGTTGTGGGCCCTGGGCCAGCCCGAGAGCAGTACTTC.

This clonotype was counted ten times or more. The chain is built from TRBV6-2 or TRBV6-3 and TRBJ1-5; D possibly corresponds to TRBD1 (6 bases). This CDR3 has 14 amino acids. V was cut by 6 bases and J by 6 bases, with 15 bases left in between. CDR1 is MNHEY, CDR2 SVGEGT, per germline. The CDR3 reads CASRPGTFGQPQHF. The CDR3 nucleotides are TGTGCCAGCAGACCGGGGACATTTGGTCAGCCCCAGCATTTT.

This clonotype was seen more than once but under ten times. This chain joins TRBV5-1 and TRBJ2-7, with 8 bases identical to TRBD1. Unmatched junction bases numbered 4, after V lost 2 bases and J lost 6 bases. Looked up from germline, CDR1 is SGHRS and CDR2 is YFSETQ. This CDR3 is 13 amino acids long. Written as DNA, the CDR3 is TGCGCCAGCAGCTTCGGACAGGGCGGCGAGCAGTACTTC. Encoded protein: CASSFGQGGEQYF.

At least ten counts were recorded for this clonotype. CDR3 region: CASSQDRGYGYTF. For the CDR3, the DNA is TGTGCCAGCAGTCAGGACAGGGGCTATGGCTACACCTTC. The rearrangement uses TRBV12-3 or TRBV12-4 and TRBJ1-2, with 9 nucleotides matching TRBD1. The J segment lost 4 bases and the V segment lost 5 bases, leaving 2 bases of the junction unmatched. This CDR3 has 13 residues.

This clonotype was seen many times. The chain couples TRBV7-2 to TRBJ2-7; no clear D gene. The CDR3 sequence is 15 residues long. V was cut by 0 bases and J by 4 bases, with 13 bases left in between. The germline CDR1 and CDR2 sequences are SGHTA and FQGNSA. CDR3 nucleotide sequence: TGTGCCAGCAGCTTAGCAGGTGGCCAGCATTACGAGCAGTACTTC. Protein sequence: CASSLAGGQHYEQYF.

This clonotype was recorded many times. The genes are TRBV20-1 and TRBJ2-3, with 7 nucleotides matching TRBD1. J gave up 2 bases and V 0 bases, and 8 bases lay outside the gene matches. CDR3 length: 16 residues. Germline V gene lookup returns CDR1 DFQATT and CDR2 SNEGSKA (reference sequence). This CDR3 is CSARDPEGAYTDTQYF. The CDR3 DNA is TGCAGTGCTAGAGATCCTGAGGGGGCCTACACAGATACGCAGTATTTT.

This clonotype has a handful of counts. In nucleotides, the CDR3 is TGTGCCAGCTCCACAGGGGGCTACAATGAGCAGTTCTTC. It translates to CASSTGGYNEQFF. V usage is TRBV18 and J usage is TRBJ2-1, with 8 bases identical to TRBD1. In germline, CDR1 is KGHSH, CDR2 LQKENI. The junction had 1 base not matched to a gene; V was cut back by 6 bases and J by 3 bases. The length of the CDR3 is 13 residues.

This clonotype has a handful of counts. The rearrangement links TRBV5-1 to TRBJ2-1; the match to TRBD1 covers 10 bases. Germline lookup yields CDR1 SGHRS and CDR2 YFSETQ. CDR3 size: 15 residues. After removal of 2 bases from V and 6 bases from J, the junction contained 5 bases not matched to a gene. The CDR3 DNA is TGCGCCAGCAGCTTAGACAGGGGGCTAGGCAATGAGCAGTTCTTC. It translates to CASSLDRGLGNEQFF.

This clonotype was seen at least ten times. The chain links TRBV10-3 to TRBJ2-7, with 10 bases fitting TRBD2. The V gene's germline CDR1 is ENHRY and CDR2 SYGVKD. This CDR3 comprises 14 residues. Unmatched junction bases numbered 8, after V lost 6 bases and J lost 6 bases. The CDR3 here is CAISPTSGAPEQYF. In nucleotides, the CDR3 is TGTGCCATCAGCCCTACTAGCGGGGCTCCCGAGCAGTACTTC.

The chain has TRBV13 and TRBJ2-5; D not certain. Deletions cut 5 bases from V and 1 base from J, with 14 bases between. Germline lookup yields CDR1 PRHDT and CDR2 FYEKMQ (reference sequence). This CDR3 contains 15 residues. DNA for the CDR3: TGTGCCAGCAGCAACGGCAGGCACCCCCAAGAGACCCAGTACTTC. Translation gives CASSNGRHPQETQYF.

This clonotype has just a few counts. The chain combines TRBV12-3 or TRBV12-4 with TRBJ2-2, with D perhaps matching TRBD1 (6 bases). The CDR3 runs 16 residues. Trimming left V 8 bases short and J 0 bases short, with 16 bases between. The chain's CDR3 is CASSQTDSANTGELFF. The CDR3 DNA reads TGTGCCAGCTCCCAAACGGACAGCGCGAACACCGGGGAGCTGTTTTTT.

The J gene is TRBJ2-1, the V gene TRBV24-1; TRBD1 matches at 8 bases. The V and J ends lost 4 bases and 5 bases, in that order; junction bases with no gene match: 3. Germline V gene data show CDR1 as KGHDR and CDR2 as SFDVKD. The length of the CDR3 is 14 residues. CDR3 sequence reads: CATSEPDRDNEQFF. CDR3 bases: TGTGCCACCAGTGAACCGGACAGGGACAATGAGCAGTTCTTC.